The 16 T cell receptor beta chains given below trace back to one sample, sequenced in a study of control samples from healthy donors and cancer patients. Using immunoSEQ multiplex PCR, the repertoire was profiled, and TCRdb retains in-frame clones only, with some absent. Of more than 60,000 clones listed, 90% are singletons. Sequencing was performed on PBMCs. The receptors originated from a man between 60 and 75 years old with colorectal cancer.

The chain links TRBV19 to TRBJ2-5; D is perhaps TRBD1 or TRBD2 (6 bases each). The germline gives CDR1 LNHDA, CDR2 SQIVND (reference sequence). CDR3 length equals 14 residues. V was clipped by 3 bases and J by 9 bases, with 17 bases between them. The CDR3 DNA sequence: TGTGCCAGTAGTATTGGACTGGCGGAGGGGGCCCAGTACTTC. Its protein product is CASSIGLAEGAQYF. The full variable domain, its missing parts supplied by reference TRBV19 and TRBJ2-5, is DGGITQSPKYLFRKEGQNVTLSCEQNLNHDAMYWYRQDPGQGLRLIYYSQIVNDFQKGDIAEGYSVSREKKESFPLTVTSAQKNPTAFYLCASSIGLAEGAQYFGPGTRLLVL.

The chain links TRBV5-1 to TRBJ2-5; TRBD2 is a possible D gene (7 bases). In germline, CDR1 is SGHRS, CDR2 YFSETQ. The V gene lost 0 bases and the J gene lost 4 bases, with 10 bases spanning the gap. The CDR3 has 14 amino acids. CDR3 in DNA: TGCGCCAGCAGCTTGGGGGGGGGCGCAGAGACCCAGTACTTC. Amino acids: CASSLGGGAETQYF.

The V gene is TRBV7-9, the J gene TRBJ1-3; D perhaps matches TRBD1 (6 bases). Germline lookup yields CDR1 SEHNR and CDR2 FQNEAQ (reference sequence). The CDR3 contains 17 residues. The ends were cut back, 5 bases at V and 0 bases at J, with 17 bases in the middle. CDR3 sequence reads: CASSNPGTLYSGNTIYF. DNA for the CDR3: TGTGCCAGCAGCAACCCCGGGACACTTTACTCTGGAAACACCATATATTTT.

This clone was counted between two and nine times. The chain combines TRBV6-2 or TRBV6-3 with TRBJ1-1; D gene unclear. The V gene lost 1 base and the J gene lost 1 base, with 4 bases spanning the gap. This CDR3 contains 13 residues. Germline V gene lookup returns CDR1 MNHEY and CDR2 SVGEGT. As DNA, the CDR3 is TGTGCCAGCAGTTACTGGAGGAACACTGAAGCTTTCTTT. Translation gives CASSYWRNTEAFF.

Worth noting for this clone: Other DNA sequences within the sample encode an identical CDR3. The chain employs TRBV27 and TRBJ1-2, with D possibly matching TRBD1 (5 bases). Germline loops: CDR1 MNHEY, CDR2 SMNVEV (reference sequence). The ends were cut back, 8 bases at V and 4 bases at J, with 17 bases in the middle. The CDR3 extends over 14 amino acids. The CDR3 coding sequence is TGTGCCAGCGGTCGGGCTGGGGGGGGCTATGGCTACACCTTC. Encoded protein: CASGRAGGGYGYTF.

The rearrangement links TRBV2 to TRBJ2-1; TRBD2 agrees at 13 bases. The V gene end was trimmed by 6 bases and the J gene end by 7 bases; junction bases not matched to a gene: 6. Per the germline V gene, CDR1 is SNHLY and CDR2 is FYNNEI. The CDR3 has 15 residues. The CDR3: CASSRLAGGYNEQFF. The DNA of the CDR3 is TGTGCCAGCAGCCGACTAGCGGGGGGTTATAATGAGCAGTTCTTC.

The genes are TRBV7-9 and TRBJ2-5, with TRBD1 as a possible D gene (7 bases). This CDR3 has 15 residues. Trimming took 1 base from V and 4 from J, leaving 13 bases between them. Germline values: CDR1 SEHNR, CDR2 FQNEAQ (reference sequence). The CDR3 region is CASSLVQGRIETQYF. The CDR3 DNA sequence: TGTGCCAGCAGCTTAGTACAGGGGAGGATAGAGACCCAGTACTTC.

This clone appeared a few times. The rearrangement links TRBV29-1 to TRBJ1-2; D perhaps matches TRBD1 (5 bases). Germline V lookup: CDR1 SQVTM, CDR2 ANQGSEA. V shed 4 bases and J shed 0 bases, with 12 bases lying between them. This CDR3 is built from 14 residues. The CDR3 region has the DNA TGCAGCGTTGGGGGGGAGGTTTCTAACTATGGCTACACCTTC. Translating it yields CSVGGEVSNYGYTF.

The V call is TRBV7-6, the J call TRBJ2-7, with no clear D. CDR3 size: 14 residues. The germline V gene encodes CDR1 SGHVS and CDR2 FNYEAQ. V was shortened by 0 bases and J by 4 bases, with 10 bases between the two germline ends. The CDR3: CASSLAPSGYEQYF. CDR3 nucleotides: TGTGCCAGCAGCTTAGCCCCGTCAGGTTACGAGCAGTACTTC.

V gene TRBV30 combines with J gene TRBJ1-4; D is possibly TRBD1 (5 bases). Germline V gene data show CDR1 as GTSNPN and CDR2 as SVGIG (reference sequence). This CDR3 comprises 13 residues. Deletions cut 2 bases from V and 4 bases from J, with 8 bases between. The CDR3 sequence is CAWSLGLNEKLFF. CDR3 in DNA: TGTGCCTGGAGTCTGGGACTTAATGAAAAACTGTTTTTT.

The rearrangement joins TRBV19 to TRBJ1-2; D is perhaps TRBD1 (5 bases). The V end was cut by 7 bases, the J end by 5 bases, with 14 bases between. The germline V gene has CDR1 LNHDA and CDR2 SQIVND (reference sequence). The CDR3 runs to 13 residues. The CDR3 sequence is CASKLREGYGYTF. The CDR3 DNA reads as TGTGCCAGTAAATTAAGGGAGGGGTATGGCTACACCTTC.

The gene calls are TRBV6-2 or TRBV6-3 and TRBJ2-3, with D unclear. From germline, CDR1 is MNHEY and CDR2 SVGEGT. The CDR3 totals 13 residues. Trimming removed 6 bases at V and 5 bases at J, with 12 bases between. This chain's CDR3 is CASSPDRGDTQYF. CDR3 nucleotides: TGTGCCAGCAGCCCCGATCGAGGAGATACGCAGTATTTT.

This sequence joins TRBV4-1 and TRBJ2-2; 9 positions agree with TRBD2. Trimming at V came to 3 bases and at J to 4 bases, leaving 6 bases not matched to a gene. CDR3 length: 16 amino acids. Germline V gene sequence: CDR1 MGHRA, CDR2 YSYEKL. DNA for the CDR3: TGCGCCAGCAGCCAGCAGACTAGCGGAGCCACCGGGGAGCTGTTTTTT. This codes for CASSQQTSGATGELFF.

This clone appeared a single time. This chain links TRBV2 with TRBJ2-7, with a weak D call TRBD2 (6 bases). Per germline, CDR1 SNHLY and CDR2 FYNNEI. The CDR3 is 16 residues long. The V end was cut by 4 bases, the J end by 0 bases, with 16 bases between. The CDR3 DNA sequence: TGTGCCAGCAGTGTCCTGGGGGGTCTGAGCTCCTACGAGCAGTACTTC. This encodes CASSVLGGLSSYEQYF.

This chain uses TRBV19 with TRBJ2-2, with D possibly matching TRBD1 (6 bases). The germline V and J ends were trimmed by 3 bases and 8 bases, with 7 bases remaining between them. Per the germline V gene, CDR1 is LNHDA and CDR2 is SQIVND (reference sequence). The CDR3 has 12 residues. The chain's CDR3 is CASSMGTGELFF. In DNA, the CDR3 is TGTGCCAGTAGTATGGGGACAGGGGAGCTGTTTTTT. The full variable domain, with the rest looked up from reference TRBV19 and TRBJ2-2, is DGGITQSPKYLFRKEGQNVTLSCEQNLNHDAMYWYRQDPGQGLRLIYYSQIVNDFQKGDIAEGYSVSREKKESFPLTVTSAQKNPTAFYLCASSMGTGELFFGEGSRLTVL.

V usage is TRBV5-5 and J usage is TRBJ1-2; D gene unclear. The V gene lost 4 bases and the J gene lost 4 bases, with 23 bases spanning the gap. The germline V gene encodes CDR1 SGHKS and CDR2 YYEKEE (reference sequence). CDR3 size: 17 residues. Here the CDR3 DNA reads TGTGCCAGCAGCCAAGTCAGAGGGCGGTTGGAGGCCTATGGCTACACCTTC. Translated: CASSQVRGRLEAYGYTF.